This T cell receptor beta chain was captured in a study of T cells in Graves' hyperthyroidism and ophthalmopathy. TCR beta CDR3 sequences were amplified from RNA transcripts. First-round RT-PCR of the TCR CDR3 relied on the HTBI primer set. Using its own MiXCR run on the multiplex PCR reads, TCRdb lists one record per CDR3 protein. The table includes around 350,000 distinct CDR3 sequences, approximately 20% detected once. The germline V gene has CDR1 SGHTA and CDR2 FQGNSA. V was shortened by 2 bases and J by 1 base, with 8 bases between the two germline ends. There are 14 residues in the CDR3. Using 10 ml of fresh peripheral blood, PBMCs were prepared.

The receptor was derived from a woman between 18 and 29 years old with Graves' hyperthyroidism. The source material was blood. The V gene is TRBV7-2, the J gene TRBJ1-1; D is ambiguous. The CDR3 loop is CASSLRRPNTEAFF. As DNA, the CDR3 is TGTGCCAGCAGCTTAAGGCGACCGAACACTGAAGCTTTCTTT.